This T cell receptor beta chain was retrieved from a study of blood T cell repertoires in COVID-19. Study-level background: In each case, the material was cDNA or gDNA derived from T cells, B-cell-depleted T cells, or PBMCs.

The germline V gene has CDR1 SGHRS and CDR2 YFSETQ. The V segment lost 4 bases and the J segment 2 bases; nucleotides outside the gene matches: 8. The CDR3 length is 15 residues. Profiled with immunoSEQ multiplex PCR; TCRdb holds only in-frame clones, not every one. There are some 200,000 clones in the sample; roughly 83% occur only once, and approximately 1.3% lies in the top ten. Source material: PBMCs or T cells enriched from blood (not recorded which). This clonotype originated in a woman between 40 and 55 years old with acute COVID-19. The chain employs TRBV5-1 and TRBJ2-5; 7 bases are a match to TRBD2. As DNA, the CDR3 is TGCGCCAGCAGCCACTCTTGGGGACTACAAGAGACCCAGTACTTC. Protein product: CASSHSWGLQETQYF. Supplemented by reference TRBV5-1 and TRBJ2-5, the full variable domain reads KAGVTQTPRYLIKTRGQQVTLSCSPISGHRSVSWYQQTPGQGLQFLFEYFSETQRNKGNFPGRFSGRQFSNSRSEMNVSTLELGDSALYLCASSHSWGLQETQYFGPGTRLLVL.